This T cell receptor (beta chain) was recovered during a study of molecular identifiers for immune sequencing clone quantification. Each CDR3 protein is one row after TCRdb ran MiXCR on the PCR reads. Of around 460,000 distinct CDR3 sequences in the sample, roughly 25% are singletons; the top ten hold under 0.85%. This clonotype was seen at least ten times. Naive CD8 libraries used roughly 17,000 to 1,000,000 sorted cells and 10%, 30% or 50% RNA. The CDR3 runs 16 residues. J gave up 3 bases and V 4 bases, and 8 bases lay outside the gene matches. This TCR derives from a human donor in good health. Some libraries in this study had Jurkat cell RNA spiked in. The V and J genes are TRBV12-3 or TRBV12-4 and TRBJ2-3; 9 bases align to TRBD2. Sequencing used naive CD8+ T cells from blood, with Jurkat cell RNA spiked in. Subset indicated: FACS-sorted CD8+CD4-CCR7+CD45RA+ naive T cells. The CDR3 spells CASSSLAGDETDTQYF. The CDR3 nucleotides are TGTGCCAGCAGTTCTTTAGCGGGAGACGAAACAGATACGCAGTATTTT.